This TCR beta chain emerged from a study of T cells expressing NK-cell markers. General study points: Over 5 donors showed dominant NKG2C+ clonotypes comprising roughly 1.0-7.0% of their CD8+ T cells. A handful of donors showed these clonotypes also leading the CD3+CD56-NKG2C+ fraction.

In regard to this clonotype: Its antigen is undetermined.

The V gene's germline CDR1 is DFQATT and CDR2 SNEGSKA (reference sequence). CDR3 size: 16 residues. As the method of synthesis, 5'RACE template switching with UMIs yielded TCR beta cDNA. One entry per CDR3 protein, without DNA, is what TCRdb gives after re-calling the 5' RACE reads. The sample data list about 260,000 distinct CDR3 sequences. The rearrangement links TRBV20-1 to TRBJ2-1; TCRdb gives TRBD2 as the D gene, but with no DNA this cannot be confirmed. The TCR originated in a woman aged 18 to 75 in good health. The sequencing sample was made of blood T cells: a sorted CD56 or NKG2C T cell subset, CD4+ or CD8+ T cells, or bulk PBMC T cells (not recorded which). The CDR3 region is CSARPGLAGGLGEQFF.